This T cell receptor beta chain was sequenced in a study of beta chain features in type 1 diabetes (dated by TCRdb to 2017 to 2018). With regard to the full study: Mean age, gender distribution, total cell number and subset yield did not differ between patients and healthy donors. A total of under 120,000,000 sorted cells were examined across all samples, and RNA yield correlated strongly with the number of cells per subset. The study compared the TCRB repertoires of sorted circulating CD4+ T cell subsets in recently diagnosed type 1 diabetes patients with those in matched healthy donors. Regulatory and stem cell-like memory subsets were isolated from only 8 patients and about 8 healthy donors, whereas naive and central memory subsets came from all 30 or so donors. What the research found in general, with its limitations: A moderate but significant shortening of TCRB CDR3 length was observed in type 1 diabetes patients in all four CD4+ subsets. PCR might favor shorter templates, but patient and control samples were amplified and corrected together, so any skew would affect both groups equally. Because cDNA rather than genomic DNA was sequenced, highly expressing activated cells could have been over-represented, although no difference in activation and CD3 levels was found between groups. Patients with type 1 diabetes made fewer insertions and deleted more nucleotides at VDJ recombination sites, implying thymic rearrangement abnormalities. The naive, central memory and regulatory TCRB repertoires appeared to resemble one another more closely among patients than among healthy donors. Because the HLA sub-analyses included only small numbers of individuals, any influence of HLA type on TCRB rearrangement was left unresolved.

This clone was seen more than once but under ten times. The target of this receptor is not known. Qualities for individual bases were not recorded, and no much larger clone is one base off. According to the germline V gene, CDR1 reads SNHLY and CDR2 reads FYNNEI. V lost 5 bases and J lost 2 bases; the stretch between them is 5 bases long. There are 12 amino acids in the CDR3, from cysteine to phenylalanine inclusive. Left in the record is the CDR3 DNA by itself, 36 bases read in frame from the first base. All of the isolated RNA was reverse transcribed with the High Capacity cDNA Reverse Transcription Kit, so expressed TCRB transcripts were sequenced. Deep immunoSEQ sequencing was applied to naive, central memory and regulatory T cell samples, giving an average of about 3.8 million total reads per sample. After sorted cells were lysed in RLT buffer, RNA was extracted with DNase-treated RNeasy Micro or Mini kits, with the choice depending on cell number. Each cell subset was processed separately to prevent cross-contamination, with patient and healthy donor samples processed together. The immunoSEQ multiplex PCR was used to amplify TCRB sequences from cDNA, generating 87-bp fragments that spanned the CDR3 region. Sequencing of the amplicons was done on the Illumina HiSeq platform. Per the authors' processing: Synthetic template baselines were used to correct PCR bias computationally, reads within Hamming distance 2 were collapsed, and singletons that could not be merged were discarded. Reads were aligned against IMGT to assign V, D and J genes, CDR3 length and insertions or deletions at six rearrangement sites. Within each subset, clonotype counts were normalized to the number of sorted cells before true diversity and Gini coefficients were calculated with the tcR R package. Repertoire sharing was quantified using the overlap coefficient calculated on TCRB nucleotide sequences. Out-of-frame TCRB sequences from naive cells were analyzed as a proxy for the pre-selection repertoire. The table comes from immuneACCESS by way of TCRdb, which keeps in-frame sequences with V and J called. Part of the clones is missing from these tables; in studies checked, under half for an unresolved V gene and the rest for unknown reasons. D and trimming were read from the DNA, whereas the V and J calls and clone size are those reported in that table. The sample has hundreds of thousands of clones on record, over 13% of them singletons. The top ten hold 0.035% to 0.045% of the sample.

Each donor gave one peripheral blood draw, roughly 120 mL on average, collected into heparinised tubes. A BD FACSAria II and a panel including CD45RO, CCR7, CD25, CD127, CD95 and CD27 were used to sort naive, central memory, regulatory and stem cell-like memory CD4+ T cells. Purity was above 95% for every sorted population. PBMCs were isolated immediately by Lymphoprep density gradient centrifugation and stained directly without culture. So that batch effects would be minimized, each experiment stained and sorted samples in pairs, pairing one healthy donor with one patient. The sequence came from a man aged 18 to 29 with type 1 diabetes. The specimen sequenced was naive CD4+ T cells from blood. Per the publication, the cell subset or site label means: true naive CD4+ T cells. Rearrangement joined TRBV2 to TRBJ2-3; too little of a D gene remains to name it. The CDR3 region: CASSWSTDTQYF. The sequenced DNA is TGTGCCAGCAGTTGGTCCACAGATACGCAGTATTTT.